Following are 20 T cell receptor beta chains from one sample sequenced in a study of T cell clones after liver transplantation. The assay was immunoSEQ multiplex PCR, and TCRdb's table has in-frame clones only and misses some. The data contain fewer than 65,000 clones, over 60% of them singletons. Source: CD4+ T cells from blood, taken at the 22-month timepoint. The receptors derive from a human patient who received a liver transplant. Some of the T cells may derive from the graft donor.

There are a few counts of this clone. The chain is built from TRBV12-5 and TRBJ2-1, with 11 bases aligning to TRBD1. Germline V gene lookup returns CDR1 LGHNT and CDR2 FRNRAP. V lost 4 bases, J lost 8 bases, and 10 bases stayed unmatched. There are 16 residues in the CDR3. The CDR3 reads CASGSTGQGEVYEQFF. DNA for the CDR3: TGTGCTAGTGGTTCCACGGGACAGGGGGAAGTCTATGAGCAGTTCTTC.

This clone turned up a few times. The chain is built from TRBV4-2 and TRBJ2-7; D unclear. Germline assignment: CDR1 LGHNA and CDR2 YNFKEQ. The CDR3 extends over 15 amino acids. The V and J ends lost 0 bases and 2 bases respectively, with 11 bases between them. CDR3 sequence reads: CASSQDLKVTYEQYF. DNA of the CDR3: TGTGCCAGCAGCCAAGATCTTAAAGTGACCTACGAGCAGTACTTC.

The chain carries TRBV7-2 and TRBJ1-2; 7 positions agree with TRBD1. V gave up 5 bases and J gave up 3 bases; unmatched junction bases: 6. The germline gives CDR1 SGHTA, CDR2 FQGNSA. This CDR3 has 14 amino acids. The CDR3 sequence is CASSLGQAYYGYTF. In DNA, the CDR3 is TGTGCCAGCAGCCTTGGACAGGCCTACTATGGCTACACCTTC.

The V gene is TRBV7-8, the J gene TRBJ2-1, with D possibly being TRBD2 (5 bases). The germline V gene encodes CDR1 SGHVS and CDR2 FQNEAQ. The V and J ends lost 5 bases and 4 bases respectively, with 18 bases between them. This CDR3 region has 16 residues. The CDR3 region is CASSAGGSYLYNEQFF. For the CDR3, the DNA is TGTGCCAGCAGCGCTGGCGGGTCCTACTTATACAATGAGCAGTTCTTC.

This chain connects TRBV29-1 to TRBJ1-1; TRBD1 agrees at 8 bases. Per the germline V gene, CDR1 is SQVTM and CDR2 is ANQGSEA. The CDR3 totals 15 residues. After removal of 3 bases from V and 3 bases from J, the junction contained 9 bases not matched to a gene. Written as DNA, the CDR3 is TGCAGCGTTGACGGACAGGGCGGGCTGTACACTGAAGCTTTCTTT. This gives the protein CSVDGQGGLYTEAFF.

This CDR3 reads CASSLAGQGHEQFF. CDR3 DNA sequence: TGTGCCAGCAGCTTAGCTGGACAGGGTCATGAGCAGTTCTTC. J is TRBJ2-1 and V is TRBV7-2, with 8 bases that match TRBD1. V shed 0 bases, J shed 8 bases, and the junction held 3 bases outside the gene matches. The germline V gene encodes CDR1 SGHTA and CDR2 FQGNSA. The CDR3 runs to 14 residues.

The chain couples TRBV6-1 to TRBJ1-2; 7 bases line up with TRBD1. The CDR3 consists of 14 residues. V lost 2 bases and J lost 7; bases outside the gene matches: 7. Germline V gene sequence: CDR1 MNHNS, CDR2 SASEGT. DNA of the CDR3: TGTGCCAGCAGTGAAATCGAGGGGGCGGGTGGCTACACCTTC. The encoded protein is CASSEIEGAGGYTF.

This clone was detected only a few times. The genes are TRBV16 and TRBJ2-1, with 13 bases lining up with TRBD2. CDR3 length: 16 residues. V was clipped by 2 bases and J by 3 bases; unmatched bases: 1. Germline CDR1 is KGHSY and CDR2 is FQNENV. The CDR3 DNA follows: TGTGCCAGCAGCCAAGGGACTAGCGGGGTCTACAATGAGCAGTTCTTC. Residues: CASSQGTSGVYNEQFF.

This chain joins TRBV5-4 and TRBJ2-5; 7 bases fit TRBD1. Germline CDR1 SGHNT, CDR2 YYREEE (reference sequence). V was pared by 4 bases and J by 1 base, with 1 base of the junction left unmatched. This CDR3 spans 13 amino acids. CDR3 DNA: TGTGCCAGCAGCAGGGACAGCCAAGAGACCCAGTACTTC. Amino acids: CASSRDSQETQYF.

The chain has TRBV5-1 and TRBJ2-6; TRBD2 might be the D (5 bases). From germline, CDR1 is SGHRS and CDR2 YFSETQ. The CDR3 has 16 residues. V was pared by 6 bases and J by 4 bases, with 17 bases between. CDR3 loop: CASTLQGGSGANVLTF. The CDR3 DNA reads as TGCGCCAGCACCCTGCAAGGAGGATCCGGGGCCAACGTCCTGACTTTC.

The chain recombines TRBV19 with TRBJ2-2, with D unclear. Trimming took off 7 bases at V and 3 bases at J, with 6 bases between the two ends. Per the germline V gene, CDR1 is LNHDA and CDR2 is SQIVND (reference sequence). This CDR3 contains 12 residues. Written as DNA, the CDR3 is TGTGCCAGTAACGGGTACACCGGGGAGCTGTTTTTT. Encoded protein: CASNGYTGELFF.

The chain carries TRBV27 and TRBJ1-6; 9 bases are shared with TRBD1. V shed 6 bases and J 7 bases; nucleotides not matched to a gene: 4. The CDR3 length is 14 residues. Germline lookup yields CDR1 MNHEY and CDR2 SMNVEV (reference sequence). In nucleotides, the CDR3 is TGTGCCAGCAGGGGGACAGGGTCCAATTCACCCCTCCACTTT. Its translation: CASRGTGSNSPLHF.

This clone appeared once. This chain uses TRBV28 with TRBJ1-1, with D unclear. V was trimmed by 0 bases and J by 5 bases, leaving 13 bases between them. Germline V gives CDR1 MDHEN, CDR2 SYDVKM. The CDR3 covers 15 residues. This CDR3 reads CASSLWRGLETEAFF. CDR3 nucleotide sequence: TGTGCCAGCAGTTTATGGAGAGGGCTAGAGACTGAAGCTTTCTTT.

The chain employs TRBV19 and TRBJ2-5; 7 bases align to TRBD2. V lost 5 bases and J lost 5; bases outside the gene matches: 8. CDR3 length: 14 residues. Looked up from germline, CDR1 is LNHDA and CDR2 is SQIVND (reference sequence). CDR3 bases: TGTGCCAGTAGTTCGGGGGGAGGGGAGGAGACCCAGTACTTC. It is translated as CASSSGGGEETQYF.

Note on this clone: A read error may account for a junction end that differs from germline. The gene calls are TRBV7-7 and TRBJ2-3; either TRBD1 or TRBD2 may fit D (7 bases each). Germline-derived CDR1 and CDR2 are SSHAT and FNYEAQ (reference sequence). This CDR3 spans 13 amino acids. In DNA form, the CDR3 reads TGTGCTAGCAGCTCGGAACTCAGGGGGGGGATGCATTTT. This translates into CASSSELRGGMHF.

The chain carries TRBV2 and TRBJ1-4, with 8 bases matching TRBD1. The germline V gene encodes CDR1 SNHLY and CDR2 FYNNEI. This CDR3 has 14 residues. J lost 8 bases, V lost 8 bases, and 10 bases had no gene match. CDR3 bases: TGTGCCAGCCCCCCAGGGGGCAGGGGAGAAAAACTGTTTTTT. Its translation is CASPPGGRGEKLFF.

The genes are TRBV30 and TRBJ1-3; D is unclear. CDR3 length equals 13 residues. Between the trimmed V and J ends, which lost 2 bases and 1 base, there was a span of 6 bases. The germline V gene has CDR1 GTSNPN and CDR2 SVGIG (reference sequence). The CDR3 nucleotides are TGTGCCTGGAGTTCCCGGTCTGGAAACACCATATATTTT. This encodes CAWSSRSGNTIYF.

The chain carries TRBV19 and TRBJ1-1; tentative D call: TRBD1 (6 bases). Trimming took 2 bases from V and 1 from J, leaving 14 bases between them. Germline loops: CDR1 LNHDA, CDR2 SQIVND (reference sequence). The CDR3 has 16 residues. The CDR3 nucleotides read TGTGCCAGTAGTATATCCACAGGGCGAGCGAACACTGAAGCTTTCTTT. It is translated as CASSISTGRANTEAFF.

The CDR3 loop reads CASSLVFNEKLFF. In DNA form, the CDR3 reads TGTGCCAGCAGTCTGGTCTTTAATGAAAAACTGTTTTTT. This rearrangement joins TRBV2 to TRBJ1-4; D is ambiguous. With 5 bases removed from V and 4 bases from J, the gap between germline ends came to 8 bases. CDR1 and CDR2 (germline): SNHLY, FYNNEI. There are 13 residues in the CDR3.

This clone was seen only once. The chain has TRBV6-5 and TRBJ2-7, with D tentatively TRBD2 (5 bases). Germline loops: CDR1 MNHEY, CDR2 SVGAGI. This CDR3 is built from 13 residues. Trimming removed 10 bases at V and 0 bases at J, with 13 bases between. The CDR3 sequence is CANSGKISYEQYF. The DNA of the CDR3 is TGTGCCAACTCGGGGAAGATCTCCTACGAGCAGTACTTC.